This entry lists 26 T cell receptor beta chains sequenced from one sample in a study of shared clonotypes between healthy human individuals. Naive CD8 cells were CD45RO-negative, positively selected for CCR7, excluding terminally differentiated effector memory CD45RA+ cells. Clones were read by immunoSEQ multiplex PCR, and TCRdb kept only the in-frame ones, dropping some. The data hold fewer than 850,000 clones, with 90% to 97% observed a single time. Material: naive CD8+ T cells sorted from blood. The receptors shown here come from a man aged 30-40 years in good health.

The gene calls are TRBV2 and TRBJ1-5; no clear D. This CDR3 is 15 amino acids long. Germline V gene sequence: CDR1 SNHLY, CDR2 FYNNEI. Trimming removed 4 bases at V and 0 bases at J, with 10 bases between. CDR3 coding DNA: TGTGCCAGCAGTGGGGATACCAATAGCAATCAGCCCCAGCATTTT. Translating gives CASSGDTNSNQPQHF. The full variable domain, in which reference TRBV2 and TRBJ1-5 provide the parts outside the CDR3, is EPEVTQTPSHQVTQMGQEVILRCVPISNHLYFYWYRQILGQKVEFLVSFYNNEISEKSEIFDDQFSVERPDGSNFTLKIRSTKLEDSAMYFCASSGDTNSNQPQHFGDGTRLSIL.

The chain carries TRBV27 and TRBJ1-1; D possibly corresponds to TRBD1 (6 bases). The V gene lost 5 bases and the J gene lost 4 bases, with 14 bases spanning the gap. CDR1 and CDR2 from the germline V gene are MNHEY and SMNVEV (reference sequence). This CDR3 contains 14 residues. Written as DNA, the CDR3 is TGTGCCAGCAGTCTTATTTTAGGGGGCACTGAAGCTTTCTTT. Its protein is CASSLILGGTEAFF.

The chain couples TRBV28 to TRBJ2-1; 7 nucleotides agree with TRBD1. Germline CDR1 MDHEN, CDR2 SYDVKM. The CDR3 sequence is 15 residues long. The J segment lost 10 bases and the V segment lost 3 bases, leaving 12 bases of the junction unmatched. The CDR3 DNA reads TGTGCCAGCAGTTTGGGGGACAGAACTACGGAGGAGCAGTTCTTC. Its protein product is CASSLGDRTTEEQFF.

The chain joins TRBV12-5 to TRBJ2-2; D uncertain. Germline CDR1 and CDR2: LGHNT and FRNRAP. The CDR3 is 13 amino acids. V was pared by 7 bases and J by 3 bases, with 9 bases between. CDR3 DNA sequence: TGTGCTAGTGCCCTGGGTGACACCGGGGAGCTGTTTTTT. This codes for CASALGDTGELFF.

As to this clone: The junction differs from germline at one of its ends, possibly a read error. The chain's CDR3 is CASSYSSSGKLFF. CDR3 nucleotide sequence: TGTGCCAGCAGCTACTCCAGTTCCGGGAAACTGTTTTTT. The V and J genes are TRBV6-5 and TRBJ1-4; D ambiguous. Germline V gene sequence: CDR1 MNHEY, CDR2 SVGAGI. CDR3 size: 13 residues.

The J gene is TRBJ2-1, the V gene TRBV28; D remains ambiguous. V gave up 2 bases and J gave up 12 bases, with 5 bases separating them. Germline V gives CDR1 MDHEN, CDR2 SYDVKM. This CDR3 region has 10 residues. As DNA, the CDR3 is TGTGCCAGCAGTTTACAAGGGCAGTTCTTC. Translating gives CASSLQGQFF.

The chain links TRBV27 to TRBJ2-7; 7 bases are a match to TRBD1. Per germline, CDR1 MNHEY and CDR2 SMNVEV (reference sequence). This CDR3 comprises 17 residues. V lost 3 bases to trimming and J lost 1 base; unmatched junction nucleotides: 12. The CDR3 DNA is TGTGCCAGCAGTTTGGCCCACAGGGGAACTTATTCCTACGAGCAGTACTTC. Translation gives CASSLAHRGTYSYEQYF.

This clone was counted once. The rearrangement joins TRBV25-1 to TRBJ1-1, with 9 bases fitting TRBD1. CDR1 and CDR2 from the germline V gene are MGHDK and SYGVNS. This CDR3 has 14 residues. With V trimmed by 10 bases and J by 7 bases, 13 bases remained unmatched. Written as DNA, the CDR3 is TGTGCCACCCGGGGAACAGGGGGCAGAGATGAAGCTTTCTTT. Its translation: CATRGTGGRDEAFF.

The V and J genes are TRBV11-2 and TRBJ2-1; 7 nucleotides line up with TRBD2. V shed 3 bases and J 4 bases; nucleotides not matched to a gene: 3. CDR1 and CDR2 (germline): SGHAT, FQNNGV. This CDR3 is 14 amino acids long. The CDR3 region is CASSFAGEYNEQFF. Here the CDR3 DNA reads TGTGCCAGCAGCTTTGCGGGGGAATACAATGAGCAGTTCTTC.

The V call is TRBV29-1, the J call TRBJ2-1, with 7 bases lining up with TRBD2. CDR3 length: 19 amino acids. CDR1 is SQVTM, CDR2 ANQGSEA, per germline. V dropped 3 bases and J dropped 1; count of bases not matched to a gene: 18. The CDR3 DNA reads as TGCAGCGTTGACCCTGTTCTTTTGGCGGGAGTTTCTTCCTACAATGAGCAGTTCTTC. This encodes CSVDPVLLAGVSSYNEQFF.

The chain employs TRBV29-1 and TRBJ2-3, with 8 bases fitting TRBD2. The CDR3 extends over 14 amino acids. Germline assignment: CDR1 SQVTM and CDR2 ANQGSEA. J lost 4 bases, V lost 4 bases, and 7 bases had no gene match. The CDR3 nucleotides are TGCAGCGTTGGGGGTGGGACTAGTGCAGATACGCAGTATTTT. It is translated as CSVGGGTSADTQYF.

The chain carries TRBV9 and TRBJ2-7; D unresolved. V lost 0 bases and J lost 1, with 17 bases in between. The CDR3 length is 17 residues. Germline lookup yields CDR1 SGDLS and CDR2 YYNGEE. The CDR3 DNA reads as TGTGCCAGCAGCGTAGAAGCCCGGGCAACCGAATCCTACGAGCAGTACTTC. The encoded protein is CASSVEARATESYEQYF.

The chain joins TRBV7-9 to TRBJ1-2, with TRBD1 as a possible D gene (5 bases). The germline gives CDR1 SEHNR, CDR2 FQNEAQ (reference sequence). V dropped 1 base and J dropped 8 bases, with 5 bases sitting between them. CDR3 length equals 11 residues. This CDR3 is CASSLEGGYTF. The CDR3 bases are TGTGCCAGCAGCTTAGAGGGGGGCTACACCTTC.

The rearrangement links TRBV5-6 to TRBJ2-7; D remains ambiguous. This CDR3 is 14 amino acids long. The germline gives CDR1 SGHDT, CDR2 YYEEEE. The V end lost 1 base, the J end lost 0 bases, and 8 bases lay between the germline ends. CDR3 in amino acids: CASSLWGTSYEQYF. In DNA, the CDR3 is TGTGCCAGCAGCTTGTGGGGAACCTCCTACGAGCAGTACTTC.

The chain employs TRBV28 and TRBJ2-1, with 8 positions matching TRBD1. Germline V lookup: CDR1 MDHEN, CDR2 SYDVKM. J gave up 7 bases and V 3 bases, and 5 bases lay outside the gene matches. The CDR3 extends over 14 amino acids. This chain's CDR3 is CASSFGRGPNEQFF. DNA of the CDR3: TGTGCCAGCAGTTTCGGCAGGGGGCCGAATGAGCAGTTCTTC.

The rearrangement uses TRBV5-5 and TRBJ2-1, with D perhaps TRBD2 (6 bases). Germline loops: CDR1 SGHKS, CDR2 YYEKEE (reference sequence). V lost 1 base, J lost 5 bases, and 16 bases lay in between. The CDR3 is made up of 16 amino acids. The CDR3 protein is CASSLRSGLHNNEQFF. The CDR3 nucleotides read TGTGCCAGCAGCTTGCGTTCGGGACTCCACAACAATGAGCAGTTCTTC.

The rearrangement joins TRBV28 to TRBJ2-5, with 9 bases aligning to TRBD2. The V gene's germline CDR1 is MDHEN and CDR2 SYDVKM. The trim removed 6 bases at V and 2 bases at J, leaving 7 bases unmatched. The CDR3 is made up of 15 amino acids. DNA of the CDR3: TGTGCCAGCAGCCAAAGACTAGCGGTACAAGAGACCCAGTACTTC. Translating it yields CASSQRLAVQETQYF.

The rearrangement links TRBV7-8 to TRBJ2-3; no clear D. V was cut by 1 base and J by 4 bases, with 15 bases left in between. The CDR3 spans 16 residues. Germline V gene lookup returns CDR1 SGHVS and CDR2 FQNEAQ. The CDR3: CASSLDPRRSADTQYF. In nucleotides, the CDR3 is TGTGCCAGCAGCTTAGACCCGCGGCGCTCCGCAGATACGCAGTATTTT.

The table lists this clone with a count of one. This rearrangement joins TRBV29-1 to TRBJ2-1; either TRBD1 or TRBD2 may supply D (6 bases each). CDR3 length: 14 amino acids. Trimming pared 4 bases from V and 6 bases from J, leaving 16 bases between. Germline assignment: CDR1 SQVTM and CDR2 ANQGSEA. The CDR3 loop reads CSVVLGGGGNEQFF. Here the CDR3 DNA reads TGCAGCGTTGTTTTGGGGGGCGGAGGCAATGAGCAGTTCTTC.

The gene calls are TRBV6-6 and TRBJ2-5, with a possible D match to TRBD2 (6 bases). V was shortened by 0 bases and J by 4 bases, with 12 bases between the two germline ends. The CDR3 runs to 15 residues. From germline, CDR1 is MNHNY and CDR2 SVGAGI (reference sequence). The CDR3 region is CASSYSRERPETQYF. The CDR3 nucleotides are TGTGCCAGCAGTTACTCACGGGAGCGGCCAGAGACCCAGTACTTC.

This clone came up once. The chain has TRBV7-9 and TRBJ1-4; the D gene is possibly TRBD1 (5 bases). Germline values: CDR1 SEHNR, CDR2 FQNEAQ (reference sequence). The CDR3 sequence is 14 residues long. The V gene lost 2 bases and the J gene lost 8 bases, with 12 bases spanning the gap. The CDR3 region has the DNA TGTGCCAGCAGCTTACAGGGCACCGACGAAAAACTGTTTTTT. Translated: CASSLQGTDEKLFF.

The chain recombines TRBV27 with TRBJ1-1; D not resolved. The CDR3 runs to 15 residues. Looked up from germline, CDR1 is MNHEY and CDR2 is SMNVEV (reference sequence). The V end was cut by 2 bases, the J end by 3 bases, with 13 bases between. CDR3: CASSLLAGWHTEAFF. The CDR3 nucleotides are TGTGCCAGCAGTTTACTCGCGGGGTGGCACACTGAAGCTTTCTTT.

The chain carries TRBV7-9 and TRBJ2-1; D remains unclear. V gave up 5 bases and J gave up 2 bases, with 16 bases separating them. The CDR3 sequence is 16 residues long. Germline values: CDR1 SEHNR, CDR2 FQNEAQ (reference sequence). The CDR3: CASSPLLVEPYNEQFF. The CDR3 DNA is TGTGCCAGCAGCCCCTTACTTGTGGAGCCCTACAATGAGCAGTTCTTC.

The chain uses TRBV11-3 and TRBJ2-1; D perhaps matches TRBD2 (5 bases). The CDR3 contains 12 residues. The V gene lost 5 bases and the J gene lost 7 bases, with 9 bases spanning the gap. The germline gives CDR1 SGHNT, CDR2 YENEEA. The CDR3 loop is CASSGGRNEQFF. The CDR3 nucleotides read TGTGCCAGCAGCGGCGGGCGGAATGAGCAGTTCTTC.

The V call is TRBV6-5, the J call TRBJ1-5, with D maybe TRBD1 (5 bases). The CDR3 length is 13 residues. Trimming removed 2 bases at V and 9 bases at J, with 11 bases between. Germline V gene data show CDR1 as MNHEY and CDR2 as SVGAGI. CDR3: CASSYGTLSPQHF. CDR3 nucleotides: TGTGCCAGCAGTTACGGGACCTTGTCGCCCCAGCATTTT.

This chain uses TRBV7-9 with TRBJ2-4; 7 positions agree with TRBD1. In germline, CDR1 is SEHNR, CDR2 FQNEAQ (reference sequence). The V and J ends lost 2 bases and 6 bases, in that order; junction bases with no gene match: 7. CDR3 length equals 15 residues. CDR3: CASSLKRGLRNIQYF. In DNA form, the CDR3 reads TGTGCCAGCAGCTTAAAAAGGGGGCTAAGAAACATTCAGTACTTC.